These 5 T cell receptor beta chains were sequenced from one sample in a study of T cell responses to AZD1222 COVID-19 vaccine. Profiling relied on immunoSEQ multiplex PCR, and the TCRdb table lists in-frame clones only, not all of them. This sample has around 100,000 clones; approximately 87% occur once, and the top ten carry more than 3.5%. Sequencing was performed on peripheral blood, taken on day 0 of MenACWY control vaccination. The receptors stem from an adult in good health.

This chain joins TRBV5-6 and TRBJ1-2, with D tentatively TRBD1 (6 bases). The CDR3 covers 14 residues. Germline V gene lookup returns CDR1 SGHDT and CDR2 YYEEEE. Between the trimmed V and J ends, which lost 5 bases and 4 bases, there was a span of 15 bases. The CDR3 DNA reads TGTGCCAGCAGTCCGGGGGCCGAGGGCTATGGCTACACCTTC. Encoded protein: CASSPGAEGYGYTF.

The DNA of the CDR3 is TGTGCCAGCAGTTACTCTTCCGGGACAGGGAGTGAGCAGTACTTC. Translating it yields CASSYSSGTGSEQYF. This sequence joins TRBV6-5 and TRBJ2-7; TRBD1 matches at 9 bases. The CDR3 has 15 amino acids. The germline V gene encodes CDR1 MNHEY and CDR2 SVGAGI. The V and J ends lost 0 bases and 7 bases, in that order; junction bases with no gene match: 7.

The chain links TRBV28 to TRBJ1-2; the match to TRBD1 covers 9 bases. V lost 6 bases and J lost 5; bases outside the gene matches: 10. This CDR3 is built from 15 residues. Germline assignment: CDR1 MDHEN and CDR2 SYDVKM. CDR3 coding DNA: TGTGCCAGCAGGGACAGGGGAGGGGTTAGGTATGGCTACACCTTC. This gives the protein CASRDRGGVRYGYTF.

V gene TRBV9 combines with J gene TRBJ1-6, with no clear D. The CDR3 contains 15 residues. Germline V gene data show CDR1 as SGDLS and CDR2 as YYNGEE. The germline V and J ends were trimmed by 5 bases and 8 bases, with 17 bases remaining between them. CDR3 in amino acids: CASRADLLGYSPLHF. As DNA, the CDR3 is TGTGCCAGCAGGGCTGACCTCCTTGGGTATTCACCCCTCCACTTT.

The chain recombines TRBV28 with TRBJ2-3; 8 bases are shared with TRBD2. The length of the CDR3 is 17 residues. Germline CDR1 MDHEN, CDR2 SYDVKM. The junction had 15 bases not matched to a gene; V was cut back by 4 bases and J by 6 bases. The CDR3 bases are TGTGCCAGCAGTTCCCTTGGGCGGGAGGTACGGTCGGATACGCAGTATTTT. Encoded protein: CASSSLGREVRSDTQYF.